This TCR beta chain was obtained from a study of cytomegalovirus exposure and HLA in healthy donors. Study results and caveats: TCR beta sequences numbering more than 15,000 were associated with HLA alleles at 0.05 false discovery rate in a later analysis. Segments of the TCR beta V type were, in most cases, productive about 90% or about 30% of the time in an earlier analysis. Most TCR sequences were rare, but some public TCRs occurred in many donors. A later analysis showed that HLA-associated TCR beta chains had undergone more clonal expansion than equally common others.

V was shortened by 7 bases and J by 0 bases, with 7 bases between the two germline ends. Looked up from germline, CDR1 is MNHNS and CDR2 is SASEGT. The CDR3 runs to 13 residues. A note on this clone: Its cognate antigen is unknown.

In the PCR, 60 Vbeta and 13 Jbeta primers were used. TCRdb's table, derived via immunoSEQ multiplex PCR, lists solely in-frame clones and lacks some. The data contain about 130,000 clones, less than 85% of them seen just once; the ten biggest clones take up around 2.1%. The sequenced sample consisted of PBMCs. This receptor was obtained from a woman in her forties in good health and CMV-seropositive. This chain links TRBV6-1 with TRBJ1-5; the D is unclear. In nucleotides, the CDR3 is TGTGCCAGCAACAGATATAGCAATCAGCCCCAGCATTTT. This gives the protein CASNRYSNQPQHF.